Included here is one T cell receptor (beta chain) sequence, with context. This entry belongs to a study of blood T cell repertoires in COVID-19. In the study overall: Both acute and convalescent COVID-19 samples were obtained from the United States, Italy and Spain.

Germline assignment: CDR1 SGDLS and CDR2 YYNGEE. The V end lost 0 bases, the J end lost 4 bases, and 5 bases lay between the germline ends. The CDR3 is made up of 13 amino acids. Repertoires were generated with immunoSEQ multiplex PCR, while TCRdb's copy carries only in-frame clones and drops some. Of approximately 22,000 clones listed, roughly 83% are singletons. Sequencing input: peripheral blood. The V call is TRBV9, the J call TRBJ1-3; D gene uncertain. The clonotype originates from an elderly man with active or convalescent COVID-19. CDR3 DNA: TGTGCCAGCAGCGTAGGAAGCGGAAACACCATATATTTT. It codes for CASSVGSGNTIYF.